Below, 32 T cell receptor beta chains from the same sample are listed, as sequenced in a study of beta chain features in type 1 diabetes. General study results and limits: For Type 1 diabetes patients, all four CD4+ subsets carried TCRB CDR3s that were moderately but significantly shorter.

These TCRs' antigens remain unknown. As every portion of the isolated RNA was reverse transcribed, the sequencing read expressed TCRB transcripts. Using immunoSEQ multiplex PCR, the repertoire was profiled, and TCRdb retains in-frame clones only, with some absent. The data show 400,000 or so clones, with over 9.5% seen just once and 0.01% held by the top ten. The sequenced material came from naive CD4+ T cells from blood. These receptors all come from a woman under 30 with type 1 diabetes.

This clone came up a few times. V usage is TRBV18 and J usage is TRBJ1-2; 8 positions agree with TRBD1. In germline, CDR1 is KGHSH, CDR2 LQKENI. The CDR3 is 14 residues long. V dropped 1 base and J dropped 6; count of bases not matched to a gene: 4. The CDR3 DNA follows: TGTGCCAGCTCACCACGGACAGGGACGAATGGCTACACCTTC. Amino acids: CASSPRTGTNGYTF.

The chain uses TRBV9 and TRBJ2-3; 8 bases map to TRBD2. Germline values: CDR1 SGDLS, CDR2 YYNGEE. The CDR3 length is 15 residues. The ends lost 0 bases at V and 4 bases at J; junction bases unmatched: 4. For the CDR3, the DNA is TGTGCCAGCAGCGTAGCGGGGGGGCGCGCAGATACGCAGTATTTT. The encoded protein is CASSVAGGRADTQYF.

The genes are TRBV7-9 and TRBJ2-7; unclear D gene. Germline assignment: CDR1 SEHNR and CDR2 FQNEAQ (reference sequence). The CDR3 length is 17 residues. V gave up 3 bases and J gave up 0 bases, with 18 bases separating them. CDR3 protein: CASSFPDRLPSSYEQYF. CDR3 in DNA: TGTGCCAGCAGCTTTCCCGACCGACTTCCAAGCTCCTACGAGCAGTACTTC.

CDR3 loop: CAWSDGQLKYEQYF. CDR3 sequence (DNA): TGTGCCTGGAGCGATGGGCAGCTTAAATACGAGCAGTACTTC. The chain employs TRBV30 and TRBJ2-7; no clear D gene. Germline V gene lookup returns CDR1 GTSNPN and CDR2 SVGIG (reference sequence). The V and J ends lost 3 bases and 4 bases respectively, with 16 bases between them. This CDR3 region has 14 residues.

This chain connects TRBV29-1 to TRBJ2-7; D not certain. With 4 bases removed from V and 3 bases from J, the gap between germline ends came to 7 bases. The CDR3 consists of 11 residues. CDR1 and CDR2 from the germline V gene are SQVTM and ANQGSEA. For the CDR3, the DNA is TGCAGCGTTGGACAAGACTACGAGCAGTACTTC. It specifies CSVGQDYEQYF.

The CDR3: CASKSPSTGNTEAFF. The CDR3 DNA reads TGTGCCAGCAAGTCCCCATCGACAGGGAACACTGAAGCTTTCTTT. This chain connects TRBV28 to TRBJ1-1; the D gene is possibly TRBD1 (6 bases). Trimming took 7 bases from V and 1 from J, leaving 16 bases between them. The CDR3 sequence is 15 residues long. CDR1 is MDHEN, CDR2 SYDVKM, per germline.

The J gene is TRBJ2-5, the V gene TRBV7-2, with 8 bases identical to TRBD2. Germline assignment: CDR1 SGHTA and CDR2 FQGNSA. CDR3 length: 14 amino acids. After removal of 8 bases from V and 1 base from J, the junction contained 6 bases not matched to a gene. CDR3 in DNA: TGTGCCAGCCTCTCGGGGGGGGGCCAAGAGACCCAGTACTTC. Translated: CASLSGGGQETQYF.

This clone came up a few times. V and J are TRBV19 and TRBJ2-4; D is uncertain. This CDR3 comprises 14 residues. Germline values: CDR1 LNHDA, CDR2 SQIVND (reference sequence). Between the trimmed V and J ends, which lost 2 bases and 0 bases, there was a span of 5 bases. The CDR3 DNA follows: TGTGCCAGTAGTATAACACCAGCCAAAAACATTCAGTACTTC. Protein: CASSITPAKNIQYF.

This sequence joins TRBV19 and TRBJ1-2; 8 bases are a match to TRBD1. This CDR3 comprises 14 residues. V lost 6 bases, J lost 8 bases, and 11 bases stayed unmatched. Germline CDR1 and CDR2: LNHDA and SQIVND (reference sequence). Written as DNA, the CDR3 is TGTGCCAGTAGGACCGGACAGGGAGTGTCGGGCTACACCTTC. Amino acids: CASRTGQGVSGYTF.

CDR3 DNA sequence: TGTGCCATCAGTGATCCTAGACAGGGGGCGGATACGCAGTATTTT. Protein product: CAISDPRQGADTQYF. The chain joins TRBV10-3 to TRBJ2-3; TRBD1 aligns across 10 bases. Per germline, CDR1 ENHRY and CDR2 SYGVKD. This CDR3 is 15 amino acids long. V dropped 3 bases and J dropped 6; count of bases not matched to a gene: 6.

The J gene is TRBJ2-1, the V gene TRBV7-9; weak D call: TRBD1 (5 bases). Trimming shortened V by 1 base and J by 10 bases, and 14 bases separated the two germline ends. Germline-derived CDR1 and CDR2 are SEHNR and FQNEAQ (reference sequence). The CDR3 extends over 14 amino acids. CDR3 nucleotide sequence: TGTGCCAGCAGCTTAGGGGCAGGGAAGGGCGAGCAGTTCTTC. Translating it yields CASSLGAGKGEQFF.

This clone was observed a handful of times. The chain has TRBV9 and TRBJ2-1, with D maybe TRBD2 (6 bases). Per the germline V gene, CDR1 is SGDLS and CDR2 is YYNGEE. Trimming pared 0 bases from V and 9 bases from J, leaving 10 bases between. The CDR3 sequence is 13 residues long. As DNA, the CDR3 is TGTGCCAGCAGCGTAGGGCGGGACGGTGAGCAGTTCTTC. Protein: CASSVGRDGEQFF.

This clone has more than one count but fewer than ten. The chain joins TRBV7-2 to TRBJ1-2; no clear D. Trimming shortened V by 6 bases and J by 2 bases, and 4 bases separated the two germline ends. CDR3 size: 11 residues. Germline CDR1 SGHTA, CDR2 FQGNSA. In DNA form, the CDR3 reads TGTGCCAGCAGGGAGAACTATGGCTACACCTTC. Its protein is CASRENYGYTF. Complete variable domain (other parts from reference TRBV7-2 and TRBJ1-2): GAGVSQSPSNKVTEKGKDVELRCDPISGHTALYWYRQSLGQGLEFLIYFQGNSAPDKSGLPSDRFSAERTGGSVSTLTIQRTQQEDSAVYLCASRENYGYTFGSGTRLTVV.

The chain uses TRBV28 and TRBJ2-2, with unresolved D. The CDR3 length is 12 residues. With 6 bases removed from V and 4 bases from J, the gap between germline ends came to 6 bases. CDR1 is MDHEN, CDR2 SYDVKM, per germline. The CDR3 reads CASRTGTGELFF. The DNA of the CDR3 is TGTGCCAGCAGGACGGGCACCGGGGAGCTGTTTTTT. Full variable domain (remainder filled in from reference TRBV28 and TRBJ2-2): DVKVTQSSRYLVKRTGEKVFLECVQDMDHENMFWYRQDPGLGLRLIYFSYDVKMKEKGDIPEGYSVSREKKERFSLILESASTNQTSMYLCASRTGTGELFFGEGSRLTVL.

This clone was recorded a few times. The chain recombines TRBV10-3 with TRBJ2-2; no definite D call. The V end lost 4 bases, the J end lost 6 bases, and 9 bases lay between the germline ends. CDR1 is ENHRY, CDR2 SYGVKD, per germline. The CDR3 totals 13 residues. The CDR3, as DNA: TGTGCCATCAGTGGCGGTCCGCCCGGGGAGCTGTTTTTT. This encodes CAISGGPPGELFF.

The J gene is TRBJ1-5, the V gene TRBV7-9; D might be TRBD1 (6 bases). V was shortened by 5 bases and J by 1 base, with 9 bases between the two germline ends. Looked up from germline, CDR1 is SEHNR and CDR2 is FQNEAQ (reference sequence). The CDR3 has 14 residues. CDR3 amino acids: CASSNRESNQPQHF. DNA of the CDR3: TGTGCCAGCAGCAACAGGGAGAGCAATCAGCCCCAGCATTTT. The full variable domain, its missing parts supplied by reference TRBV7-9 and TRBJ1-5, is DTGVSQNPRHKITKRGQNVTFRCDPISEHNRLYWYRQTLGQGPEFLTYFQNEAQLEKSRLLSDRFSAERPKGSFSTLEIQRTEQGDSAMYLCASSNRESNQPQHFGDGTRLSIL.

The V and J genes are TRBV28 and TRBJ2-7, with 7 bases that match TRBD1. Trimming removed 7 bases from V and 2 bases from J; junction bases left unmatched: 2. Germline V CDR1 and CDR2: MDHEN, SYDVKM. The CDR3 length is 12 residues. This chain's CDR3 is CASTQGAYEQYF. In nucleotides, the CDR3 is TGTGCCAGCACCCAGGGGGCCTACGAGCAGTACTTC. Supplemented by reference TRBV28 and TRBJ2-7, the full variable domain reads DVKVTQSSRYLVKRTGEKVFLECVQDMDHENMFWYRQDPGLGLRLIYFSYDVKMKEKGDIPEGYSVSREKKERFSLILESASTNQTSMYLCASTQGAYEQYFGPGTRLTVT.

The V and J genes are TRBV28 and TRBJ2-3, with 11 positions matching TRBD2. This CDR3 has 15 residues. Per the germline V gene, CDR1 is MDHEN and CDR2 is SYDVKM. V lost 6 bases to trimming and J lost 3 bases; unmatched junction nucleotides: 5. For the CDR3, the DNA is TGTGCCAGCAGGATAACTAGCGGGAGAACAGATACGCAGTATTTT. Translated: CASRITSGRTDTQYF.

The CDR3 loop reads CASSHSRTRDRDTEAFF. CDR3 DNA: TGTGCCAGCAGTCATTCTAGAACCCGGGACAGGGACACTGAAGCTTTCTTT. The chain employs TRBV2 and TRBJ1-1; 9 nucleotides align to TRBD1. CDR1 and CDR2 from the germline V gene are SNHLY and FYNNEI. Trimming removed 5 bases from V and 3 bases from J; junction bases left unmatched: 13. The CDR3 loop spans 17 amino acids.

This clone was counted a few times. V usage is TRBV7-9 and J usage is TRBJ1-1, with D perhaps TRBD1 (5 bases). Deletions cut 5 bases from V and 5 bases from J, with 12 bases between. This CDR3 comprises 13 residues. The germline V gene has CDR1 SEHNR and CDR2 FQNEAQ (reference sequence). The CDR3 bases are TGTGCCAGCAGCATAGGCGGACAAACTGAAGCTTTCTTT. It specifies CASSIGGQTEAFF.

The chain has TRBV7-2 and TRBJ2-7; D is unclear. V was shortened by 4 bases and J by 4 bases, with 11 bases between the two germline ends. Germline V gene lookup returns CDR1 SGHTA and CDR2 FQGNSA. The CDR3 length is 13 residues. As DNA, the CDR3 is TGTGCCAGCAGCTCCACTGGGCTATACGAGCAGTACTTC. Translation: CASSSTGLYEQYF.

This clone was found a few times. The chain links TRBV7-9 to TRBJ2-2; perhaps TRBD1 as D (5 bases). Deletions cut 5 bases from V and 5 bases from J, with 15 bases between. The V gene's germline CDR1 is SEHNR and CDR2 FQNEAQ (reference sequence). CDR3 length: 15 amino acids. CDR3 amino acids: CASSRQSGVTGELFF. The CDR3 region has the DNA TGTGCCAGCAGCCGACAGAGTGGGGTTACCGGGGAGCTGTTTTTT.

The sample holds a few counts of this clone. V and J are TRBV6-5 and TRBJ2-1, with a tentative D call TRBD2 (7 bases). V lost 6 bases to trimming and J lost 3 bases, with 15 bases between them. This CDR3 spans 15 amino acids. Germline CDR1 and CDR2: MNHEY and SVGAGI. In nucleotides, the CDR3 is TGTGCCAGCAGGAAGGCGGGGGCTTTCTACAATGAGCAGTTCTTC. Its protein is CASRKAGAFYNEQFF.

This clone has just a few counts. This chain links TRBV4-1 with TRBJ1-2; 10 bases line up with TRBD1. V lost 0 bases, J lost 4 bases, and 5 bases stayed unmatched. The CDR3 covers 16 residues. Germline CDR1 MGHRA, CDR2 YSYEKL. The CDR3 spells CASSQDGTGDVYGYTF. The CDR3 coding sequence is TGCGCCAGCAGCCAAGATGGGACAGGGGACGTCTATGGCTACACCTTC.

The table lists this clone with a few counts. The chain uses TRBV5-1 and TRBJ2-3, with 7 bases fitting TRBD2. The ends lost 0 bases at V and 5 bases at J; junction bases unmatched: 9. The CDR3 runs 16 residues. Germline-derived CDR1 and CDR2 are SGHRS and YFSETQ. DNA of the CDR3: TGCGCCAGCAGCTTGGAAGTGCCGGGAGGAGTAGATACGCAGTATTTT. Protein sequence: CASSLEVPGGVDTQYF. The full variable domain, with the rest looked up from reference TRBV5-1 and TRBJ2-3, is KAGVTQTPRYLIKTRGQQVTLSCSPISGHRSVSWYQQTPGQGLQFLFEYFSETQRNKGNFPGRFSGRQFSNSRSEMNVSTLELGDSALYLCASSLEVPGGVDTQYFGPGTRLTVL.

V is TRBV7-2 and J is TRBJ2-1; 7 positions agree with TRBD2. Germline V gene lookup returns CDR1 SGHTA and CDR2 FQGNSA. The CDR3 is 13 amino acids. Trimming took 2 bases from V and 6 from J; bases not matched to a gene: 1. The CDR3 reads CASSLTSANEQFF. The CDR3, as DNA: TGTGCCAGCAGCTTAACTAGCGCCAATGAGCAGTTCTTC. Drawing the rest from reference TRBV7-2 and TRBJ2-1, the complete variable domain is GAGVSQSPSNKVTEKGKDVELRCDPISGHTALYWYRQSLGQGLEFLIYFQGNSAPDKSGLPSDRFSAERTGGSVSTLTIQRTQQEDSAVYLCASSLTSANEQFFGPGTRLTVL.

The chain recombines TRBV18 with TRBJ2-5; D call uncertain. The length of the CDR3 is 15 residues. The V and J ends lost 6 bases and 2 bases respectively, with 16 bases between them. The germline V gene encodes CDR1 KGHSH and CDR2 LQKENI. The CDR3 is CASSRSGLEQETQYF. The CDR3 nucleotides read TGTGCCAGCTCCAGATCGGGTCTAGAGCAAGAGACCCAGTACTTC.

This clone was observed a handful of times. The chain employs TRBV4-3 and TRBJ2-5; 10 bases align to TRBD2. V gave up 1 base and J gave up 5 bases; unmatched junction bases: 1. The CDR3 covers 14 residues. From germline, CDR1 is LGHNA and CDR2 YSLEER. In nucleotides, the CDR3 is TGCGCCAGCAGCCAAGTAGCGGGGGGTGAGACCCAGTACTTC. It yields the protein CASSQVAGGETQYF.

This clone turned up a few times. This chain connects TRBV6-1 to TRBJ1-5; D perhaps matches TRBD1 (5 bases). CDR1 and CDR2 (germline): MNHNS, SASEGT. V lost 3 bases, J lost 2 bases, and 11 bases lay in between. The CDR3 extends over 15 amino acids. CDR3 sequence: CASSEGGSGNQPQHF. The CDR3, as DNA: TGTGCCAGCAGTGAGGGGGGTTCGGGCAATCAGCCCCAGCATTTT.

This clone was seen only a few times. The chain joins TRBV11-3 to TRBJ1-1; D is unresolved. The V gene's germline CDR1 is SGHNT and CDR2 YENEEA. V dropped 3 bases and J dropped 1 base, with 6 bases sitting between them. This CDR3 has 13 residues. CDR3 in amino acids: CASSLSGNTEAFF. CDR3 DNA sequence: TGTGCCAGCAGCTTGTCAGGGAACACTGAAGCTTTCTTT.

The chain employs TRBV30 and TRBJ1-1; 8 bases match TRBD1. CDR1 GTSNPN and CDR2 SVGIG come from the germline V gene (reference sequence). This CDR3 comprises 17 residues. V was clipped by 0 bases and J by 6 bases; unmatched bases: 15. The CDR3 reads CAWSVLTLHRGWSEAFF. DNA of the CDR3: TGTGCCTGGAGTGTACTCACACTTCACAGGGGGTGGTCTGAAGCTTTCTTT.

This chain connects TRBV29-1 to TRBJ2-1; 9 positions agree with TRBD1. Germline CDR1 SQVTM, CDR2 ANQGSEA. Trimming cost V 6 bases and J 9 bases; bases outside gene matches: 9. The CDR3 has 13 amino acids. DNA for the CDR3: TGCAGCGTAGGGGACAGGGCTGGGAGTGAGCAGTTCTTC. Translating it yields CSVGDRAGSEQFF.